This T cell receptor beta chain was captured by sequencing in a study of blood T cells in healthy people across ages. Overall study: About one barcoded beta molecule was captured per two T cells (by template switching).

PCR was performed a second time for about 7 to 11 cycles using a sample-barcoded 5' primer and a J-beta primer mix. TCRdb fed the 5' RACE reads into MiXCR, producing one record per CDR3 protein. The sample lists 550,000 to 750,000 distinct CDR3 sequences, approximately 21% occurring once. Russia was home to the donors, healthy Caucasian individuals aged 6 to 90. This clonotype is a singleton in its sample. Without the conserved terminal phenylalanine or tryptophan, this CDR3 likely stems from a read error. CDR3 size: 15 residues. Germline CDR1 DFQATT, CDR2 SNEGSKA (reference sequence). This receptor was obtained from a man aged 65 to 79 in good health. Sequencing was performed on blood. This chain uses TRBV20-1 with TRBJ2-5, with 7 bases matching TRBD2. The end of the DNA is better explained by TRBJ2-1, so the J call may be wrong. Here the CDR3 reads CSATPTSSTYNGQFV. CDR3 sequence (DNA): TGCAGTGCTACCCCGACTAGCTCGACTTACAATGGGCAGTTCGTC.